This T cell receptor beta chain originates from a study of blood T cell repertoires in COVID-19. Study-wide background: There were acute and convalescent COVID-19 samples, and they came from the United States, Italy and Spain. PBMCs, B-cell-depleted T cells, or T cells provided the cDNA or gDNA that made up the material.

Per the study methods: Nucleated cell counts were estimated from reference gene primer amplification. The repertoire was sequenced with immunoSEQ multiplex PCR; TCRdb's copy has only in-frame clones and lacks some. For V, J and clone size, that table is used; D and trimming come from the DNA. The table has about 150,000 clones, roughly nine tenths seen once. The CDR3 has 16 amino acids. Germline CDR1 and CDR2: KGHDR and SFDVKD. V was shortened by 6 bases and J by 0 bases, with 13 bases between the two germline ends. Input material: peripheral blood. The sequence was collected from a woman aged 70-85 years with acute or convalescent COVID-19. This rearrangement joins TRBV24-1 to TRBJ2-2, with D possibly matching TRBD2 (6 bases). In DNA form, the CDR3 reads TGTGCCACCAGTAGCGCGGGACCGTCGAACACCGGGGAGCTGTTTTTT. Encoded protein: CATSSAGPSNTGELFF.